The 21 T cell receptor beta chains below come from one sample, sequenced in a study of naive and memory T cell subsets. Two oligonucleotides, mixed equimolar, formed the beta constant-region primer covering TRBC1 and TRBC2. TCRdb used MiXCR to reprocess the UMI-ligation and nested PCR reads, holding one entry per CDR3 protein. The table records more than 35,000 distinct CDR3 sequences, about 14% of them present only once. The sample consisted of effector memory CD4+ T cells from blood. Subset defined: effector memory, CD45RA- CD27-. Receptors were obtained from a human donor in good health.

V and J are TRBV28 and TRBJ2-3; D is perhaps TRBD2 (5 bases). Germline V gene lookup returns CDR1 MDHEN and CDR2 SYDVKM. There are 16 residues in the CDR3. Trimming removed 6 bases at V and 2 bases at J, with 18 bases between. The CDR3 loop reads CASSSTPGLFTDTQYF. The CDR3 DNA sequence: TGTGCCAGCAGCTCCACGCCCGGACTTTTCACAGATACGCAGTATTTT.

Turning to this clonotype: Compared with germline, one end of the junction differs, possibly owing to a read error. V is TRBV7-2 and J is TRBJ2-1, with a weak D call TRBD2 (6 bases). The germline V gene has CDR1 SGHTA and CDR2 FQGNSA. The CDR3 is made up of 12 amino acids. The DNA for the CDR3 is TGTGCCAGCAGCGTAGCGGCCTACGAGCAGTTCTTC. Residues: CASSVAAYEQFF.

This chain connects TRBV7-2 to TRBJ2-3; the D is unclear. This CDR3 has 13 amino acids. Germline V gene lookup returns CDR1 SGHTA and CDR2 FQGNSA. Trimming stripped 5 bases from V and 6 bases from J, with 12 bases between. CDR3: CASSLVGWDTQYF. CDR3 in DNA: TGTGCCAGCAGCCTCGTAGGTTGGGATACGCAGTATTTT.

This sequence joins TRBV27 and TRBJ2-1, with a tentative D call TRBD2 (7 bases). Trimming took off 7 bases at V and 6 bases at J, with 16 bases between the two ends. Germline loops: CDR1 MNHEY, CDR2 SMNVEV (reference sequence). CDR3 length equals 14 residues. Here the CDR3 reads CASMTRRGGNEQFF. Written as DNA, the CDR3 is TGTGCCAGCATGACGCGGAGGGGGGGCAATGAGCAGTTCTTC.

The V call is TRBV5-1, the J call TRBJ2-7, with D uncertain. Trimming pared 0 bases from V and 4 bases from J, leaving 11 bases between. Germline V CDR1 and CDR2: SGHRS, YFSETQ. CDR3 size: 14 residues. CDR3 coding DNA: TGCGCCAGCAGCTTGGACTTCCCTAGGTACGAGCAGTACTTC. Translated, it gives CASSLDFPRYEQYF.

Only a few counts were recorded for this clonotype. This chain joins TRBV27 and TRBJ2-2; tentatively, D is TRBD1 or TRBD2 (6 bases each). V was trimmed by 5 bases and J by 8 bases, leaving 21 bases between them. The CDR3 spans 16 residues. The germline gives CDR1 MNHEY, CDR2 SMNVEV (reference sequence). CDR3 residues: CASSPTWGAPLGELFF. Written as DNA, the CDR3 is TGTGCCAGCAGTCCCACGTGGGGGGCTCCTCTAGGGGAGCTGTTTTTT.

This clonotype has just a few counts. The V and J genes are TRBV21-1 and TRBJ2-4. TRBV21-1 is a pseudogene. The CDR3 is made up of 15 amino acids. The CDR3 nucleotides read TGTGCCAGCAGCAAAGATGGCGTAGCCAAAAACATTCAGTACTTC. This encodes CASSKDGVAKNIQYF.

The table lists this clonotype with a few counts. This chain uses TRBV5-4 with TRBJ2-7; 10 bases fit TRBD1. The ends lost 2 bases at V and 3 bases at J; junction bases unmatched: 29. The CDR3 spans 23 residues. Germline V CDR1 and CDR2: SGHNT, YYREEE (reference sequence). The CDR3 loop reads CASSLSRDRGYYEQDRGYYEQYF. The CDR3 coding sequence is TGTGCCAGCAGCTTATCCCGGGACAGGGGTTACTACGAGCAGGACAGGGGTTACTACGAGCAGTACTTC.

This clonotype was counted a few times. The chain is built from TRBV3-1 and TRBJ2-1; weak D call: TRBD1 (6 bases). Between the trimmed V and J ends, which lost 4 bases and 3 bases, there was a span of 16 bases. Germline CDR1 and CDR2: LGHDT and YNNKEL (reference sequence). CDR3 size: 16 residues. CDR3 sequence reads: CASSPTGGGLYNEQFF. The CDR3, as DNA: TGTGCCAGCAGCCCGACTGGGGGCGGGCTCTACAATGAGCAGTTCTTC.

CDR3 bases: TGCGCCAGCAGCCAATCGCCACAGCCCACTTACGAGCAGTACTTC. This codes for CASSQSPQPTYEQYF. The J gene is TRBJ2-7, the V gene TRBV4-1, with D uncertain. The CDR3 covers 15 residues. The germline V gene encodes CDR1 MGHRA and CDR2 YSYEKL. Trimming took 2 bases from V and 4 from J, leaving 15 bases between them.

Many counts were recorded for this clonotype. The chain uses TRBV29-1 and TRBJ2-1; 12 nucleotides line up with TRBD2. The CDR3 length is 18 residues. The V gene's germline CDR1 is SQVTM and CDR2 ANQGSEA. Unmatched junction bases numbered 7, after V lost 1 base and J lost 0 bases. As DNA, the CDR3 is TGCAGCGTTGAAGGGACTAGCGGGATGTTTAGCTCCTACAATGAGCAGTTCTTC. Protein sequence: CSVEGTSGMFSSYNEQFF.

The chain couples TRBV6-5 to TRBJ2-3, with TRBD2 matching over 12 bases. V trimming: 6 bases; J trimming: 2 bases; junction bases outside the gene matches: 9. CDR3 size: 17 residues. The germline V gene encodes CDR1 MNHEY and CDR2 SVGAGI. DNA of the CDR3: TGTGCCAGCAGACCACGTCGGACTAGCGGGAACACAGATACGCAGTATTTT. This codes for CASRPRRTSGNTDTQYF.

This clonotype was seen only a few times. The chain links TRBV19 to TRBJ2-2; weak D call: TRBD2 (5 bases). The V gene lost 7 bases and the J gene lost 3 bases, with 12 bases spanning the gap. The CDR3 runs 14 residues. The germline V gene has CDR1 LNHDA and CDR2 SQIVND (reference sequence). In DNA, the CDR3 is TGTGCCAGTAACCCGGGAACACACACCGGGGAGCTGTTTTTT. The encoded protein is CASNPGTHTGELFF. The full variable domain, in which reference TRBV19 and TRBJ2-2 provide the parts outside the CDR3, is DGGITQSPKYLFRKEGQNVTLSCEQNLNHDAMYWYRQDPGQGLRLIYYSQIVNDFQKGDIAEGYSVSREKKESFPLTVTSAQKNPTAFYLCASNPGTHTGELFFGEGSRLTVL.

The CDR3 DNA reads TGTGCCAGCAGCTTAGTATGGGGCAATTCACCCCTCCACTTT. This sequence encodes CASSLVWGNSPLHF. This rearrangement joins TRBV7-2 to TRBJ1-6; D perhaps matches TRBD1 (5 bases). Germline loops: CDR1 SGHTA, CDR2 FQGNSA. The CDR3 contains 14 residues. The V end lost 1 base, the J end lost 7 bases, and 8 bases lay between the germline ends.

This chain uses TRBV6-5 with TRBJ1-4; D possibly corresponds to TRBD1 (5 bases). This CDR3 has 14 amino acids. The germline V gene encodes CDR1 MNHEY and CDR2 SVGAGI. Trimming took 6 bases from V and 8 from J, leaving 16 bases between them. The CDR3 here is CASRDGWGSEKLFF. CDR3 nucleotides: TGTGCCAGCAGGGATGGCTGGGGGAGCGAAAAACTGTTTTTT.

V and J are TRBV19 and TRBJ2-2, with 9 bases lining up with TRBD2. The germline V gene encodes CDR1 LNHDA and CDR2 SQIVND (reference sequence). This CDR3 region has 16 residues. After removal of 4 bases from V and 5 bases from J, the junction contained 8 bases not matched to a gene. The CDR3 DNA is TGTGCCAGTAGTAGAGGTAGCGGGAGTGGTACCGGGGAGCTGTTTTTT. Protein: CASSRGSGSGTGELFF. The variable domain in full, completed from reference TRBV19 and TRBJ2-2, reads DGGITQSPKYLFRKEGQNVTLSCEQNLNHDAMYWYRQDPGQGLRLIYYSQIVNDFQKGDIAEGYSVSREKKESFPLTVTSAQKNPTAFYLCASSRGSGSGTGELFFGEGSRLTVL.

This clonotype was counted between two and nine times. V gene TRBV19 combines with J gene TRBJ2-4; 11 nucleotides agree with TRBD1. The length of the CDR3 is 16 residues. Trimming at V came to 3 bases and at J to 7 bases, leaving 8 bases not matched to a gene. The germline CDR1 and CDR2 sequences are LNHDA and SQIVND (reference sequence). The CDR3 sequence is CASSILGQGARNIQYF. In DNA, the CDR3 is TGTGCCAGTAGTATCCTTGGACAGGGGGCGCGTAACATTCAGTACTTC.

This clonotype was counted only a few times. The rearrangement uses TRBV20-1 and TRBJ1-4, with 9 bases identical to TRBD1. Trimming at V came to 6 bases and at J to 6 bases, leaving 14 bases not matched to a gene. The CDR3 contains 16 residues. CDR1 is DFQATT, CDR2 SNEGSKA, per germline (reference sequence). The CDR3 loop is CSARANEGQGYEKLFF. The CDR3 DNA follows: TGCAGTGCCCGAGCTAACGAGGGACAGGGCTATGAAAAACTGTTTTTT.

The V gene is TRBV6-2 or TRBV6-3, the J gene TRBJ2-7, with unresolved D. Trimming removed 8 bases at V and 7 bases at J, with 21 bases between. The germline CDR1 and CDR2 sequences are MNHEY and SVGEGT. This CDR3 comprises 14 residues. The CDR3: CASRLQYGPWEQYF. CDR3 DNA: TGTGCCAGCCGTCTACAGTACGGTCCTTGGGAGCAGTACTTC.

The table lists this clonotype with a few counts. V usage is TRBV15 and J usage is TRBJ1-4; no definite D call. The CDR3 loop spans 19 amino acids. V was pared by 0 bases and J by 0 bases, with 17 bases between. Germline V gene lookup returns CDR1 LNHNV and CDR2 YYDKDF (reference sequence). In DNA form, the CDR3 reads TGTGCCACCAGCAGAGATCTCCTTCAGACAACCTCAACTAATGAAAAACTGTTTTTT. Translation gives CATSRDLLQTTSTNEKLFF.

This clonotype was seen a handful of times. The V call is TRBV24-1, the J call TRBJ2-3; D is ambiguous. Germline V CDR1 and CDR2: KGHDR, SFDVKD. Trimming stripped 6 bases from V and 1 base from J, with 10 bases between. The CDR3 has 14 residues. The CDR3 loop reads CATSPAYGTDTQYF. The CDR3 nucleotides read TGTGCCACCAGTCCCGCGTATGGCACAGATACGCAGTATTTT.